A single sample gave rise to the 27 T cell receptor beta chains below, sequenced in a study of cytomegalovirus exposure and HLA in healthy donors. The study ran its PCR with 60 Vbeta and 13 Jbeta primers. Repertoires were generated with immunoSEQ multiplex PCR, while TCRdb's copy carries only in-frame clones and drops some. The data show around 120,000 clones, with approximately 81% seen just once and about 3.8% held by the top ten. Sequenced: PBMCs. The receptors were sampled from a young woman in good health and CMV-seronegative.

V usage is TRBV15 and J usage is TRBJ2-7; no clear D. The CDR3 is 12 amino acids. The V end lost 0 bases, the J end lost 3 bases, and 3 bases lay between the germline ends. Germline CDR1 reads LNHNV; CDR2 reads YYDKDF (reference sequence). The DNA of the CDR3 is TGTGCCACCAGCAGAGATTACTACGAGCAGTACTTC. It translates to CATSRDYYEQYF.

The chain links TRBV27 to TRBJ2-3, with 9 bases aligning to TRBD2. The CDR3 loop spans 15 amino acids. Germline loops: CDR1 MNHEY, CDR2 SMNVEV (reference sequence). Trimming at V came to 7 bases and at J to 5 bases, leaving 10 bases not matched to a gene. CDR3 nucleotide sequence: TGTGCCAGCAAGATAGGCGGGAGGGCCGGAGATACGCAGTATTTT. This translates into CASKIGGRAGDTQYF.

The J gene is TRBJ2-5, the V gene TRBV13; D possibly corresponds to TRBD2 (6 bases). With the DNA end fitting TRBJ2-7 better, the J assignment may be wrong. Germline V CDR1 and CDR2: PRHDT, FYEKMQ (reference sequence). CDR3 length: 13 residues. The CDR3 loop reads CASRASVSYEQYF. CDR3 in DNA: TGTGCCAGCAGAGCTAGCGTCTCCTACGAGCAGTACTTC.

J is TRBJ2-3 and V is TRBV2; 9 bases are a match to TRBD2. V was pared by 5 bases and J by 2 bases, with 2 bases of the junction left unmatched. Germline CDR1 is SNHLY and CDR2 is FYNNEI. The CDR3 loop spans 14 amino acids. CDR3 nucleotides: TGTGCCAGCAGTCGGACTAGCGCCACAGATACGCAGTATTTT. Translating gives CASSRTSATDTQYF.

The V call is TRBV5-1, the J call TRBJ2-5, with TRBD2 matching over 12 bases. Germline-derived CDR1 and CDR2 are SGHRS and YFSETQ. V trimming: 4 bases; J trimming: 2 bases; junction bases outside the gene matches: 9. This CDR3 is 17 amino acids long. Written as DNA, the CDR3 is TGCGCCAGCAGCGCGAGACTAGCGGGGGAGGGTCAAGAGACCCAGTACTTC. Translated: CASSARLAGEGQETQYF. The complete variable domain, with remaining parts taken from reference TRBV5-1 and TRBJ2-5, reads KAGVTQTPRYLIKTRGQQVTLSCSPISGHRSVSWYQQTPGQGLQFLFEYFSETQRNKGNFPGRFSGRQFSNSRSEMNVSTLELGDSALYLCASSARLAGEGQETQYFGPGTRLLVL.

V usage is TRBV7-3 and J usage is TRBJ2-5; TRBD1 matches 7 bases. The CDR3 runs to 16 residues. The J segment lost 2 bases and the V segment lost 3 bases, leaving 9 bases of the junction unmatched. Germline V gene data show CDR1 as SGHTA and CDR2 as FQGTGA. The CDR3 here is CASSLGAGGKQETQYF. The CDR3 nucleotides read TGTGCCAGCAGCTTGGGGGCAGGGGGTAAACAAGAGACCCAGTACTTC.

This sequence joins TRBV5-1 and TRBJ2-5; perhaps TRBD1 as D (6 bases). The CDR3 is made up of 14 amino acids. V lost 4 bases and J lost 1, with 11 bases in between. The germline gives CDR1 SGHRS, CDR2 YFSETQ. The CDR3 DNA follows: TGCGCCAGCAGCCACGAGACAGGCCAAGAGACCCAGTACTTC. Translation gives CASSHETGQETQYF.

V usage is TRBV27 and J usage is TRBJ2-3; maybe TRBD1 (5 bases). The ends were cut back, 2 bases at V and 3 bases at J, with 15 bases in the middle. The CDR3 length is 16 residues. Per the germline V gene, CDR1 is MNHEY and CDR2 is SMNVEV (reference sequence). The CDR3 sequence is CASSLEGAGVTDTQYF. CDR3 nucleotide sequence: TGTGCCAGCAGTTTAGAAGGGGCTGGTGTAACAGATACGCAGTATTTT.

The chain links TRBV6-6 to TRBJ1-5, with D uncertain. Germline values: CDR1 MNHNY, CDR2 SVGAGI (reference sequence). Trimming took off 8 bases at V and 3 bases at J, with 14 bases between the two ends. The CDR3 extends over 14 amino acids. The CDR3 reads CASAREGPNQPQHF. The DNA for the CDR3 is TGTGCCAGCGCGCGGGAGGGCCCCAATCAGCCCCAGCATTTT.

The rearrangement links TRBV5-5 to TRBJ2-7, with 13 positions matching TRBD2. Germline CDR1 is SGHKS and CDR2 is YYEKEE (reference sequence). The ends lost 2 bases at V and 9 bases at J; junction bases unmatched: 11. The CDR3 has 16 residues. DNA for the CDR3: TGTGCCAGCAGCTTAATTCCCGGACTAGCGGGAGAGGTGCAGTACTTC. The encoded protein is CASSLIPGLAGEVQYF.

The CDR3 here is CASRLQGGETQYF. CDR3 coding DNA: TGTGCCAGCAGGTTACAGGGAGGGGAGACCCAGTACTTC. The V gene is TRBV11-2, the J gene TRBJ2-5, with D possibly matching TRBD2 (7 bases). CDR3 length: 13 residues. Germline CDR1 reads SGHAT; CDR2 reads FQNNGV. V shed 6 bases and J shed 5 bases, with 13 bases lying between them.

The chain carries TRBV6-5 and TRBJ2-7; 7 positions agree with TRBD2. J was trimmed by 2 bases and V by 0 bases; bases with no gene match: 4. This CDR3 is 15 amino acids long. Germline loops: CDR1 MNHEY, CDR2 SVGAGI. The CDR3 region is CASSYSIAGAYEQYF. CDR3 DNA: TGTGCCAGCAGTTACTCGATCGCGGGGGCCTACGAGCAGTACTTC.

The chain combines TRBV29-1 with TRBJ2-3, with TRBD2 identical over 11 bases. J was trimmed by 0 bases and V by 4 bases; bases with no gene match: 6. The length of the CDR3 is 16 residues. Germline CDR1 is SQVTM and CDR2 is ANQGSEA. Here the CDR3 DNA reads TGCAGCGTTGTTGGGACTAGCGGCCCTAGCACAGATACGCAGTATTTT. This gives the protein CSVVGTSGPSTDTQYF.

The chain couples TRBV19 to TRBJ1-5, with TRBD1 matching 10 bases. The CDR3 contains 17 residues. After removal of 6 bases from V and 0 bases from J, the junction contained 8 bases not matched to a gene. Germline V gene data show CDR1 as LNHDA and CDR2 as SQIVND (reference sequence). The CDR3 region is CASREDRGSDSNQPQHF. The DNA of the CDR3 is TGTGCCAGTAGGGAGGACAGGGGGTCGGATAGCAATCAGCCCCAGCATTTT. The whole variable domain, remainder taken from reference TRBV19 and TRBJ1-5, is DGGITQSPKYLFRKEGQNVTLSCEQNLNHDAMYWYRQDPGQGLRLIYYSQIVNDFQKGDIAEGYSVSREKKESFPLTVTSAQKNPTAFYLCASREDRGSDSNQPQHFGDGTRLSIL.

This chain uses TRBV6-5 with TRBJ1-4; D is undetermined. The V gene's germline CDR1 is MNHEY and CDR2 SVGAGI. This CDR3 spans 15 amino acids. V lost 5 bases and J 2 bases, leaving 12 bases between the germline ends. This CDR3 is CASSPIGSTNEKLFF. In DNA, the CDR3 is TGTGCCAGCAGTCCCATCGGGTCGACTAATGAAAAACTGTTTTTT.

As to this clone: This CDR3 is also generated by other DNA sequences in the sample. In DNA, the CDR3 is TGTGCCAGCAGTTTTAGCGGGGTGAACACCGGGGAGCTGTTTTTT. This sequence encodes CASSFSGVNTGELFF. This chain joins TRBV28 and TRBJ2-2; 8 bases are shared with TRBD2. V was clipped by 3 bases and J by 1 base; unmatched bases: 1. Germline V gene sequence: CDR1 MDHEN, CDR2 SYDVKM. This CDR3 has 15 amino acids.

The V and J genes are TRBV11-2 and TRBJ2-7, with 7 bases aligning to TRBD2. Germline V gene lookup returns CDR1 SGHAT and CDR2 FQNNGV. CDR3 length: 14 residues. The V segment lost 8 bases and the J segment 6 bases; nucleotides outside the gene matches: 13. In DNA, the CDR3 is TGTGCCAGCCGTCGGACTAGGGGTTCTGGCGAGCAGTACTTC. Amino acid sequence: CASRRTRGSGEQYF. Full variable domain (outside the CDR3, taken from reference TRBV11-2 and TRBJ2-7): EAGVAQSPRYKIIEKRQSVAFWCNPISGHATLYWYQQILGQGPKLLIQFQNNGVVDDSQLPKDRFSAERLKGVDSTLKIQPAKLEDSAVYLCASRRTRGSGEQYFGPGTRLTVT.

The chain has TRBV6-1 and TRBJ2-3, with D possibly matching TRBD1 (6 bases). Germline assignment: CDR1 MNHNS and CDR2 SASEGT. Trimming shortened V by 6 bases and J by 0 bases, and 10 bases separated the two germline ends. CDR3 size: 14 residues. CDR3 bases: TGTGCCAGCAGGGACAGTACTAGCACAGATACGCAGTATTTT. This sequence encodes CASRDSTSTDTQYF.

This CDR3 is CASSSSAGGSDTQYF. CDR3 sequence (DNA): TGTGCCAGCAGTTCAAGTGCGGGAGGGTCAGATACGCAGTATTTT. This chain joins TRBV6-5 and TRBJ2-3, with 9 bases lining up with TRBD2. CDR1 and CDR2 from the germline V gene are MNHEY and SVGAGI. The CDR3 is 15 residues long. V gave up 4 bases and J gave up 4 bases; unmatched junction bases: 6.

The chain carries TRBV7-2 and TRBJ2-7; D is ambiguous. Trimming took 5 bases from V and 6 from J, leaving 17 bases between them. Germline V gene lookup returns CDR1 SGHTA and CDR2 FQGNSA. CDR3 size: 14 residues. DNA for the CDR3: TGTGCCAGCAGCCCATCGGGTTATTATGTCGAGCAGTACTTC. It encodes CASSPSGYYVEQYF.

The chain joins TRBV10-1 to TRBJ2-3, with a weak D call TRBD1 (5 bases). Trimming removed 4 bases from V and 2 bases from J, with 13 bases in between. The CDR3 consists of 15 residues. Germline CDR1 and CDR2: WNHNN and SYGVQD (reference sequence). CDR3 sequence reads: CASSVTDRSTDTQYF. The DNA for the CDR3 is TGCGCCAGCAGTGTGACAGACCGATCCACAGATACGCAGTATTTT.

The chain couples TRBV10-1 to TRBJ2-5; 7 bases are a match to TRBD1. Germline lookup yields CDR1 WNHNN and CDR2 SYGVQD (reference sequence). This CDR3 spans 15 amino acids. Germline trimming cut 8 bases from V and 2 bases from J; bases unmatched to any gene: 11. CDR3 sequence reads: CASPRWDRTQETQYF. CDR3 in DNA: TGCGCCAGCCCAAGGTGGGACAGAACTCAAGAGACCCAGTACTTC.

The chain employs TRBV9 and TRBJ2-5; 8 nucleotides align to TRBD1. The assigned J gene may be wrong: the sequence end matches TRBJ2-7 better. The CDR3 totals 15 residues. Germline-derived CDR1 and CDR2 are SGDLS and YYNGEE. The CDR3 spells CASSVGQGYSYEQYF. In nucleotides, the CDR3 is TGTGCCAGCAGCGTAGGACAGGGGTACTCCTACGAGCAGTACTTC.

The chain couples TRBV5-1 to TRBJ2-1; TRBD2 agrees at 10 bases. The CDR3 has 16 residues. Germline lookup yields CDR1 SGHRS and CDR2 YFSETQ. The V gene end was trimmed by 3 bases and the J gene end by 6 bases; junction bases not matched to a gene: 9. In DNA, the CDR3 is TGCGCCAGCAGCTCGTGGGGACTAGCGAATCTCAATGAGCAGTTCTTC. Amino acid sequence: CASSSWGLANLNEQFF.

This chain links TRBV6-1 with TRBJ2-5; 10 bases are shared with TRBD1. V dropped 2 bases and J dropped 2; count of bases not matched to a gene: 8. This CDR3 region has 17 residues. Germline V gene lookup returns CDR1 MNHNS and CDR2 SASEGT. CDR3 nucleotide sequence: TGTGCCAGCAGTGAACGACAGGGGGCGATAGATCAAGAGACCCAGTACTTC. The encoded protein is CASSERQGAIDQETQYF.

J is TRBJ1-1 and V is TRBV7-9, with 8 positions matching TRBD1. V shed 5 bases and J 6 bases; nucleotides not matched to a gene: 8. CDR1 and CDR2 (germline): SEHNR, FQNEAQ (reference sequence). The CDR3 runs to 14 residues. In DNA form, the CDR3 reads TGTGCCAGCAGCAAGACAGGGGTGAAGGCTGAAGCTTTCTTT. Encoded protein: CASSKTGVKAEAFF.

The CDR3 reads CASSLPQGARAGELFF. The CDR3 nucleotides are TGTGCCAGCAGCTTACCCCAGGGGGCGCGCGCCGGGGAGCTGTTTTTT. The chain joins TRBV5-4 to TRBJ2-2; 8 bases fit TRBD1. Looked up from germline, CDR1 is SGHNT and CDR2 is YYREEE (reference sequence). V trimming: 2 bases; J trimming: 6 bases; junction bases outside the gene matches: 9. There are 16 residues in the CDR3.